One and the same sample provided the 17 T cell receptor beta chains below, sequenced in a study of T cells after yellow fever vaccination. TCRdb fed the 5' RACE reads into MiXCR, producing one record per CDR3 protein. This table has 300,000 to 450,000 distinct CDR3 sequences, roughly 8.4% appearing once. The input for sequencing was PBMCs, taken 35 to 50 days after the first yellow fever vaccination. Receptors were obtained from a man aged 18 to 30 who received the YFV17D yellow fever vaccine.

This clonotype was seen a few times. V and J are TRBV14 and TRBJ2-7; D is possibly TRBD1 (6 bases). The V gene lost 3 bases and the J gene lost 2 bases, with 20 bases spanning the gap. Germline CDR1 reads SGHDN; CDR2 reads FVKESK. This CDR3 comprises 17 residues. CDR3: CASSQTYRDTPTYEQYF. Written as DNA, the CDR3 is TGTGCCAGCAGCCAGACTTACCGGGACACGCCGACCTACGAGCAGTACTTC.

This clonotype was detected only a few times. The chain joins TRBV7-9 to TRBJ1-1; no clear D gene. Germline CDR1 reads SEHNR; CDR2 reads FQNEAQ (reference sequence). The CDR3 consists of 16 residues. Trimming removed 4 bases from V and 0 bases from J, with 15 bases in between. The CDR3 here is CASSSPPTVMNTEAFF. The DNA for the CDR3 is TGTGCCAGCAGCTCCCCCCCCACAGTGATGAACACTGAAGCTTTCTTT.

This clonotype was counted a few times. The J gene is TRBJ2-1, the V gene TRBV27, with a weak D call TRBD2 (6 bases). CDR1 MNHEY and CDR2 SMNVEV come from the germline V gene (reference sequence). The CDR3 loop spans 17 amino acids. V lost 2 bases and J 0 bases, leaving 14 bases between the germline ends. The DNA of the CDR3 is TGTGCCAGCAGTTTAGGTGGGGGGTCTAGCTCCTACAATGAGCAGTTCTTC. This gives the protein CASSLGGGSSSYNEQFF.

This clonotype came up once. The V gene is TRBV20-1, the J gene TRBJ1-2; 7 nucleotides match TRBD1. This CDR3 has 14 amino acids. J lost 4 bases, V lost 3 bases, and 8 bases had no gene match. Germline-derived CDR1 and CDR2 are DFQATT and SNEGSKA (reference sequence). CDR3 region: CSASDSTGAYGYTF. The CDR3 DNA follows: TGCAGTGCTAGTGATTCAACAGGGGCCTATGGCTACACCTTC.

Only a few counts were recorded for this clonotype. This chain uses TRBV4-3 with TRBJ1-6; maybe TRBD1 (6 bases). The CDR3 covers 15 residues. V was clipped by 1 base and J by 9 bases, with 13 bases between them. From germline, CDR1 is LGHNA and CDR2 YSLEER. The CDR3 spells CASSQVIQGGSPLHF. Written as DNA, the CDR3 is TGCGCCAGCAGCCAAGTGATACAGGGAGGTTCACCCCTCCACTTT.

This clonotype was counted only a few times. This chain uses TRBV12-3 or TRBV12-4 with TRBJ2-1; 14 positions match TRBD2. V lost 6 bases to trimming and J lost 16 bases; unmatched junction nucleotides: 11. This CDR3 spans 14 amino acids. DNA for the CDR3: TGTGCCAGCAGCCAAGGGACTAGCGGGGGCCATCCATTCTTC. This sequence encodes CASSQGTSGGHPFF.

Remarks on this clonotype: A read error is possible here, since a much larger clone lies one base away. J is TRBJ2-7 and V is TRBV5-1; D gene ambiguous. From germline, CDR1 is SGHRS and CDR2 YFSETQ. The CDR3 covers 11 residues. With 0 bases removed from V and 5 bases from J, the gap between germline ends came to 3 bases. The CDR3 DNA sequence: TGCGCCAGCAGCTTGGAACACGAGCAGTACTTC. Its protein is CASSLEHEQYF.

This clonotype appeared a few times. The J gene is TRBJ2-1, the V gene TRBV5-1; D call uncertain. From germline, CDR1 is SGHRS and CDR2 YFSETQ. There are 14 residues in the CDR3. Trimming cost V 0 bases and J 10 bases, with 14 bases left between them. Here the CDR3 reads CASSLAVLNQEQFF. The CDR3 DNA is TGCGCCAGCAGCTTGGCCGTACTAAACCAGGAGCAGTTCTTC.

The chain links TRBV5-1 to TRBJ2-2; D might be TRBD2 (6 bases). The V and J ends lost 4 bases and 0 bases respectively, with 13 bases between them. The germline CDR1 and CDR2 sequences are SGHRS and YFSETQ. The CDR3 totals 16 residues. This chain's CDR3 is CASSDKVAANTGELFF. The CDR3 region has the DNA TGCGCCAGCAGCGACAAAGTAGCGGCGAACACCGGGGAGCTGTTTTTT.

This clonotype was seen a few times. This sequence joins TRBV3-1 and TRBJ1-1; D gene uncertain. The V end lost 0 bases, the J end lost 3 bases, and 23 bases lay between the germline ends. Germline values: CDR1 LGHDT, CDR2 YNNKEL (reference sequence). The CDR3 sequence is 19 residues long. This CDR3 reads CASSQDRRTGGWRDTEAFF. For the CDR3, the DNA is TGTGCCAGCAGCCAAGACCGTCGGACGGGCGGTTGGAGGGACACTGAAGCTTTCTTT.

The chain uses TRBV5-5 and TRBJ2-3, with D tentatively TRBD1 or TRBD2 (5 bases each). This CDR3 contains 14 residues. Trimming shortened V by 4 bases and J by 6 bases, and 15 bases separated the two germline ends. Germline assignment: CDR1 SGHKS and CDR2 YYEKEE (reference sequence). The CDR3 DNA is TGTGCCAGCAGCCTCGGTGGGACCAGCGATACGCAGTATTTT. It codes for CASSLGGTSDTQYF.

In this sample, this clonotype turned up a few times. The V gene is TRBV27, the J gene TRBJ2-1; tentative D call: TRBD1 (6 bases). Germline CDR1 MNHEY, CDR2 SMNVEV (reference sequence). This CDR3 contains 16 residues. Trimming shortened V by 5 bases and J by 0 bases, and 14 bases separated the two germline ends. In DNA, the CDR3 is TGTGCCAGCAGTCCGACAGGAAGGAGCTCCTACAATGAGCAGTTCTTC. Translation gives CASSPTGRSSYNEQFF.

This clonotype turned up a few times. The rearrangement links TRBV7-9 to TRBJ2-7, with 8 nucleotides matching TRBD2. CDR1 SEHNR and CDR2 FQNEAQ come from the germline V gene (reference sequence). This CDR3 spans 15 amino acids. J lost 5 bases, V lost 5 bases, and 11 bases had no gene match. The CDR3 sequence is CASSPRAGGADEQYF. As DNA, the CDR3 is TGTGCCAGCAGCCCGCGGGCCGGGGGGGCCGACGAGCAGTACTTC.

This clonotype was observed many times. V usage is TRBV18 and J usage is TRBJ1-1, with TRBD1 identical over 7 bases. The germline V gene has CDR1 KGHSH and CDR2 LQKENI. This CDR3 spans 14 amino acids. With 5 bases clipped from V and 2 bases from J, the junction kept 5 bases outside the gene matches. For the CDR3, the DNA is TGTGCCAGCTCAGCCGGGACAGATAACACTGAAGCTTTCTTT. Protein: CASSAGTDNTEAFF. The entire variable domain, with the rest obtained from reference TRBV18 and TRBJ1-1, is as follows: NAGVMQNPRHLVRRRGQEARLRCSPMKGHSHVYWYRQLPEEGLKFMVYLQKENIIDESGMPKERFSAEFPKEGPSILRIQQVVRGDSAAYFCASSAGTDNTEAFFGQGTRLTVV.

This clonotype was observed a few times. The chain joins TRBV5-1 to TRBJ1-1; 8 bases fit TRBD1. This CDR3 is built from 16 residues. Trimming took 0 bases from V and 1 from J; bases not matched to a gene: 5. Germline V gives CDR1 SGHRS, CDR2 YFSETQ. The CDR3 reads CASSLGQGARNTEAFF. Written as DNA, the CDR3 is TGCGCCAGCAGCTTGGGTCAGGGGGCAAGGAACACTGAAGCTTTCTTT.

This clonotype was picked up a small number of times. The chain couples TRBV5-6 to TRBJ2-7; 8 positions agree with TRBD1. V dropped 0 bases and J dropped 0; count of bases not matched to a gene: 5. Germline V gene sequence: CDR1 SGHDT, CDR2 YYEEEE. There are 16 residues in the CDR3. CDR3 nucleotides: TGTGCCAGCAGCTTGGGACAGGGGAGAAGCTCCTACGAGCAGTACTTC. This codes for CASSLGQGRSSYEQYF.

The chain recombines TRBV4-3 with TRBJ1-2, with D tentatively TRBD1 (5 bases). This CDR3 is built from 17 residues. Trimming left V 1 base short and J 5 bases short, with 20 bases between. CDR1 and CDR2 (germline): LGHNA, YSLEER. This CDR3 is CASSQAGRGDNFYGYTF. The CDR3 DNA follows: TGCGCCAGCAGCCAAGCGGGGAGGGGTGACAATTTTTATGGCTACACCTTC.